The 4 T cell receptor beta chains below all came from one sample that was sequenced in a study of cytomegalovirus exposure and HLA in healthy donors. Primers for the PCR totalled 60 Vbeta and 13 Jbeta. Here immunoSEQ multiplex PCR was the method, and the copy in TCRdb shows in-frame clones only, minus some. The table records about 130,000 clones, roughly 80% of them present only once. The sample was PBMCs. Receptors were obtained from a male donor in good health and CMV-seronegative.

Concerning this clone: Other DNA sequences within the sample encode an identical CDR3. The genes are TRBV7-3 and TRBJ2-5; the D gene is possibly TRBD2 (5 bases). Germline CDR1 SGHTA, CDR2 FQGTGA. Trimming took 0 bases from V and 1 from J, leaving 6 bases between them. CDR3 length: 14 residues. The chain's CDR3 is CASSLTGSQETQYF. CDR3 bases: TGTGCCAGCAGCTTAACGGGGAGCCAAGAGACCCAGTACTTC.

This chain connects TRBV4-1 to TRBJ2-2; a weak D match, TRBD1 (6 bases). V was cut by 0 bases and J by 1 base, with 12 bases left in between. CDR3 size: 17 residues. From germline, CDR1 is MGHRA and CDR2 YSYEKL. CDR3 DNA: TGCGCCAGCAGCCAAGAGGGGATGACAGGGAACACCGGGGAGCTGTTTTTT. Protein sequence: CASSQEGMTGNTGELFF.

Concerning this clone itself: The junction does not match germline at one end; this may be a read error. This specimen includes other DNA sequences encoding the same CDR3. CDR3 nucleotides: TGCGCCAGCAGTCAAGGCGGGGAAGCCGCAGATACGCAGTATTTT. Translated, it gives CASSQGGEAADTQYF. The chain has TRBV4-3 and TRBJ2-3; possible D gene TRBD2, 6 bases. The germline gives CDR1 LGHNA, CDR2 YSLEER. The CDR3 loop spans 15 amino acids.

The genes are TRBV6-5 and TRBJ1-5; possibly TRBD1 for D (6 bases). This CDR3 spans 12 amino acids. The germline CDR1 and CDR2 sequences are MNHEY and SVGAGI. Trimming removed 6 bases from V and 7 bases from J, with 10 bases in between. In DNA, the CDR3 is TGTGCCAGCAGCAGGGGTTACCAGCCCCAGCATTTT. Translated: CASSRGYQPQHF.